The clone carrying this T cell receptor (beta chain) was counted a single time. In germline, CDR1 is SEHNR, CDR2 FQNEAQ (reference sequence). The CDR3 length is 16 residues. V lost 8 bases to trimming and J lost 2 bases, with 19 bases between them. Original handling: How many nucleated cells were present was estimated from reference gene primer amplification. Only in-frame clones appear in the TCRdb table, and some are missing; sequencing was by immunoSEQ multiplex PCR. V, J and clone size were drawn from that table, and D and trimming were deduced from the DNA. The sample lists approximately 270,000 clones, about 91% occurring once. The entry originates in a study of blood T cell repertoires in COVID-19. Turning to the study itself: Sites in the United States, Italy and Spain provided acute and convalescent COVID-19 samples. PBMCs, B-cell-depleted T cells, or T cells were the source of the cDNA or gDNA that made up the material.

In Seattle, patients joined the study during active infection and were tracked longitudinally. This TCR was recovered from a young woman with COVID-19, enrolled during active disease. The sequenced material came from peripheral blood. The rearrangement joins TRBV7-9 to TRBJ1-5, with D perhaps TRBD1 (5 bases). CDR3 loop: CASSQDKGWGNQPQHF. The CDR3 DNA reads TGTGCCAGCTCACAGGATAAGGGTTGGGGCAATCAGCCCCAGCATTTT.